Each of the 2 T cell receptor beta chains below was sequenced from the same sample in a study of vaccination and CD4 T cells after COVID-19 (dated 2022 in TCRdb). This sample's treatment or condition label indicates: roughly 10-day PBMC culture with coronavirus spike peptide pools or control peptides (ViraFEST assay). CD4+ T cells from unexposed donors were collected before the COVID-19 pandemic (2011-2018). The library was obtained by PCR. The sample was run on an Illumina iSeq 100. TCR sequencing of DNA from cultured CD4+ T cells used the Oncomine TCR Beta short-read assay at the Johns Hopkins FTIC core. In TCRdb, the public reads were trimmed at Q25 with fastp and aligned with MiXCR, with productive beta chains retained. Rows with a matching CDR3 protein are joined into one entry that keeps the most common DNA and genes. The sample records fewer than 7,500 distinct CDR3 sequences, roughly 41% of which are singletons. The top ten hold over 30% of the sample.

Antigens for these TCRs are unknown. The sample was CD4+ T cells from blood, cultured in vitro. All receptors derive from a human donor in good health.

The CDR3 loop is CASSYGRRFSGNTIYF. CDR3 sequence (DNA): TGTGCCAGCAGTTACGGGCGCAGGTTCTCTGGAAACACCATATATTTT. The chain recombines TRBV6-5 with TRBJ1-3; D gene unclear. Germline-derived CDR1 and CDR2 are MNHEY and SVGAGI. The CDR3 contains 16 residues. The V end was cut by 2 bases, the J end by 0 bases, with 11 bases between.

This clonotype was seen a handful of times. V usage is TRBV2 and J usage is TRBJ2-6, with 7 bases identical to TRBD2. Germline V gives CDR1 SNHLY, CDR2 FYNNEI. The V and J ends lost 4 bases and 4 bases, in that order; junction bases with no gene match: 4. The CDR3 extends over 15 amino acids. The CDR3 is CASSGEGQGANVLTF. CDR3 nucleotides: TGTGCCAGCAGTGGGGAGGGGCAAGGGGCCAACGTCCTGACTTTC.